Presented here are 30 T cell receptor beta chains from one specimen sequenced in a study of T-cell reconstitution after alpha-beta-depleted transplantation in children. TCRbeta library preparation incorporated unique molecular identifiers. MiXCR, run by TCRdb on the PCR reads, gives a single entry per CDR3 protein. The sample records about 420,000 distinct CDR3 sequences, roughly 10% being singletons. The sample here was PBMCs from the stem cell graft donor, taken from the stem cell graft. The receptors come from a human donor who donated a stem cell graft to a child with acute myeloid leukemia.

This chain links TRBV7-2 with TRBJ2-4; TRBD1 is a possible D gene (6 bases). Germline V gene sequence: CDR1 SGHTA, CDR2 FQGNSA. V was shortened by 2 bases and J by 4 bases, with 9 bases between the two germline ends. The CDR3 has 14 amino acids. CDR3 DNA: TGTGCCAGCAGCTTAATGGGGGCAAAAAACATTCAGTACTTC. Its translation is CASSLMGAKNIQYF.

This clonotype has ten or more counts. V and J are TRBV5-1 and TRBJ2-2, with no clear D. CDR1 is SGHRS, CDR2 YFSETQ, per germline. This CDR3 is built from 13 residues. Between the trimmed V and J ends, which lost 1 base and 4 bases, there was a span of 5 bases. The CDR3 bases are TGCGCCAGCAGCTTGTATGTCACCGGGGAGCTGTTTTTT. It is translated as CASSLYVTGELFF.

This rearrangement joins TRBV5-8 to TRBJ2-1, with 8 nucleotides matching TRBD1. The CDR3 runs to 15 residues. Per germline, CDR1 SGHTS and CDR2 YDEGEE. Trimming took 4 bases from V and 7 from J; bases not matched to a gene: 10. This CDR3 is CASSPGQGKWNEQFF. The CDR3 DNA follows: TGTGCCAGCAGCCCCGGACAGGGAAAGTGGAATGAGCAGTTCTTC.

The V and J genes are TRBV20-1 and TRBJ2-3, with 12 bases lining up with TRBD2. The trim removed 2 bases at V and 0 bases at J, leaving 6 bases unmatched. The CDR3 sequence is 17 residues long. CDR1 is DFQATT, CDR2 SNEGSKA, per germline (reference sequence). CDR3 protein: CSARPGLAGSSTDTQYF. The CDR3 coding sequence is TGCAGTGCTAGACCGGGACTAGCGGGTTCTAGCACAGATACGCAGTATTTT.

The sample holds many counts of this clonotype. J is TRBJ2-3 and V is TRBV20-1; D is unresolved. This CDR3 contains 15 residues. Deletions cut 0 bases from V and 2 bases from J, with 12 bases between. The germline V gene has CDR1 DFQATT and CDR2 SNEGSKA (reference sequence). In DNA, the CDR3 is TGCAGTGCTAGAGATACCCAGCGTAACACAGATACGCAGTATTTT. Residues: CSARDTQRNTDTQYF.

V and J are TRBV4-2 and TRBJ2-2; 10 bases are a match to TRBD2. The CDR3 has 16 residues. V dropped 1 base and J dropped 4; count of bases not matched to a gene: 3. Germline-derived CDR1 and CDR2 are LGHNA and YNFKEQ. Here the CDR3 reads CASSQAERGGTGELFF. CDR3 sequence (DNA): TGTGCCAGCAGCCAAGCAGAGCGGGGGGGCACCGGGGAGCTGTTTTTT.

This clonotype has at least ten counts. DNA for the CDR3: TGCAGCGTTGGAGCTCACGGGGGTGCGAGCTCCTACAATGAGCAGTTCTTC. Translation: CSVGAHGGASSYNEQFF. V is TRBV29-1 and J is TRBJ2-1, with D possibly being TRBD2 (6 bases). The germline gives CDR1 SQVTM, CDR2 ANQGSEA. V lost 4 bases and J lost 0, with 19 bases in between. This CDR3 spans 17 amino acids.

This clonotype came up many times. This rearrangement joins TRBV4-3 to TRBJ1-1; tentatively, D is TRBD1 (5 bases). Trimming left V 0 bases short and J 0 bases short, with 11 bases between. Germline V lookup: CDR1 LGHNA, CDR2 YSLEER. This CDR3 has 16 amino acids. DNA of the CDR3: TGCGCCAGCAGCCAAGATGGGGGGTTCATGAACACTGAAGCTTTCTTT. Residues: CASSQDGGFMNTEAFF.

The rearrangement uses TRBV20-1 and TRBJ2-1, with D maybe TRBD1 (5 bases). V lost 5 bases to trimming and J lost 0 bases, with 11 bases between them. Germline V CDR1 and CDR2: DFQATT, SNEGSKA (reference sequence). The CDR3 runs to 14 residues. CDR3 nucleotides: TGCAGTGCTCGACAGAGTCGCTCCTACAATGAGCAGTTCTTC. It encodes CSARQSRSYNEQFF.

This clonotype showed up just a few times. The chain recombines TRBV12-3 or TRBV12-4 with TRBJ1-4; D is undetermined. The CDR3 sequence is 15 residues long. V dropped 4 bases and J dropped 8 bases, with 17 bases sitting between them. As DNA, the CDR3 is TGTGCCAGCAGTTCCTACGCTCTTACCTACGAAAAACTGTTTTTT. Amino acid sequence: CASSSYALTYEKLFF.

The chain combines TRBV15 with TRBJ2-1; D is perhaps TRBD1 (5 bases). The CDR3 is 16 amino acids. V was cut by 2 bases and J by 0 bases, with 11 bases left in between. CDR1 and CDR2 (germline): LNHNV, YYDKDF (reference sequence). The CDR3 DNA reads TGTGCCACCAGCAGACTCAGACAGAGCTCCTACAATGAGCAGTTCTTC. This codes for CATSRLRQSSYNEQFF.

The chain joins TRBV2 to TRBJ2-7; D not resolved. The CDR3 has 12 amino acids. V lost 7 bases to trimming and J lost 6 bases, with 13 bases between them. Germline V lookup: CDR1 SNHLY, CDR2 FYNNEI. CDR3 residues: CASTLTVLEQYF. The CDR3 nucleotides read TGTGCCAGCACTCTGACGGTGCTCGAGCAGTACTTC. The entire variable domain, with the rest obtained from reference TRBV2 and TRBJ2-7, is as follows: EPEVTQTPSHQVTQMGQEVILRCVPISNHLYFYWYRQILGQKVEFLVSFYNNEISEKSEIFDDQFSVERPDGSNFTLKIRSTKLEDSAMYFCASTLTVLEQYFGPGTRLTVT.

This clonotype was observed a few times. The rearrangement uses TRBV12-3 or TRBV12-4 and TRBJ2-6; no clear D. Deletions cut 7 bases from V and 0 bases from J, with 4 bases between. The CDR3 is 13 amino acids. In DNA, the CDR3 is TGTGCCAGCAACCTCTCTGGGGCCAACGTCCTGACTTTC. Protein: CASNLSGANVLTF.

This chain links TRBV6-1 with TRBJ2-3; 10 nucleotides agree with TRBD1. The CDR3 has 17 residues. After removal of 1 base from V and 5 bases from J, the junction contained 9 bases not matched to a gene. Germline loops: CDR1 MNHNS, CDR2 SASEGT. The CDR3 bases are TGTGCCAGCAGTGAAGGAAAAGACAGGGGGCTTGGAGATACGCAGTATTTT. This gives the protein CASSEGKDRGLGDTQYF.

This clonotype was counted a few times. The chain is built from TRBV27 and TRBJ1-5; 9 nucleotides line up with TRBD1. V shed 6 bases and J 9 bases; nucleotides not matched to a gene: 6. The CDR3 has 13 amino acids. Germline values: CDR1 MNHEY, CDR2 SMNVEV (reference sequence). The CDR3: CASSRTGEAPQHF. CDR3 nucleotide sequence: TGTGCCAGCAGCCGGACAGGGGAGGCGCCCCAGCATTTT.

The rearrangement uses TRBV29-1 and TRBJ2-1; 10 nucleotides agree with TRBD2. V was clipped by 7 bases and J by 8 bases; unmatched bases: 11. This CDR3 comprises 14 residues. Looked up from germline, CDR1 is SQVTM and CDR2 is ANQGSEA. For the CDR3, the DNA is TGCAGCGCCTGGGGAACTAGCGGGATTGATGAGCAGTTCTTC. It encodes CSAWGTSGIDEQFF.

This clonotype appeared many times. This sequence joins TRBV6-1 and TRBJ1-2; D is ambiguous. The CDR3 loop spans 10 amino acids. The V end was cut by 6 bases, the J end by 6 bases, with 5 bases between. Germline V gene sequence: CDR1 MNHNS, CDR2 SASEGT. The CDR3 bases are TGTGCCAGCAGGGACGATGGCTACACCTTC. Protein sequence: CASRDDGYTF.

This clonotype was found many times. This chain links TRBV20-1 with TRBJ1-3; no reliable D call. CDR1 is DFQATT and CDR2 is SNEGSKA in the germline V gene (reference sequence). The CDR3 runs to 14 residues. V was pared by 0 bases and J by 1 base, with 7 bases between. The CDR3, as DNA: TGCAGTGCTAGAGATGCGGGGTCTGGAAACACCATATATTTT. Amino acid sequence: CSARDAGSGNTIYF.

This clonotype was observed a handful of times. The V gene is TRBV15, the J gene TRBJ2-1, with D unresolved. Trimming shortened V by 3 bases and J by 9 bases, and 12 bases separated the two germline ends. Germline V gene lookup returns CDR1 LNHNV and CDR2 YYDKDF (reference sequence). The length of the CDR3 is 13 residues. This CDR3 reads CATSRDEDGEQFF. DNA for the CDR3: TGTGCCACCAGCAGGGACGAGGATGGTGAGCAGTTCTTC.

This clonotype was seen only a few times. The chain carries TRBV5-1 and TRBJ2-1; 9 bases align to TRBD1. V lost 4 bases to trimming and J lost 8 bases; unmatched junction nucleotides: 10. The germline V gene encodes CDR1 SGHRS and CDR2 YFSETQ. CDR3 size: 15 residues. CDR3 sequence (DNA): TGCGCCAGCAGCGACGGGACAGGGATAAAAGATGAGCAGTTCTTC. This gives the protein CASSDGTGIKDEQFF.

The J gene is TRBJ1-1, the V gene TRBV20-1, with D possibly matching TRBD1 (5 bases). V shed 4 bases and J shed 3 bases, with 12 bases lying between them. CDR3 length: 13 residues. Germline lookup yields CDR1 DFQATT and CDR2 SNEGSKA (reference sequence). CDR3 loop: CSATNAGDTEAFF. The CDR3 nucleotides read TGCAGTGCTACCAATGCGGGGGACACTGAAGCTTTCTTT.

The J gene is TRBJ2-1, the V gene TRBV5-5; 10 nucleotides align to TRBD2. Germline CDR1 SGHKS, CDR2 YYEKEE (reference sequence). The CDR3 has 18 residues. The ends lost 0 bases at V and 3 bases at J; junction bases unmatched: 9. DNA for the CDR3: TGTGCCAGCAGCTTGGTGGGTAGCGGGGGGCTAAGCTACAATGAGCAGTTCTTC. Protein product: CASSLVGSGGLSYNEQFF.

The chain uses TRBV5-8 and TRBJ1-6, with TRBD1 as a possible D gene (5 bases). From germline, CDR1 is SGHTS and CDR2 YDEGEE. V was pared by 0 bases and J by 9 bases, with 13 bases between. The CDR3 loop spans 15 amino acids. The CDR3 protein is CASSLVAGLGSPLHF. In DNA form, the CDR3 reads TGTGCCAGCAGCTTGGTGGCAGGGCTCGGTTCACCCCTCCACTTT.

This clonotype has a handful of counts. The chain joins TRBV29-1 to TRBJ2-3; D possibly corresponds to TRBD1 (5 bases). The ends were cut back, 6 bases at V and 2 bases at J, with 12 bases in the middle. The CDR3 totals 13 residues. Germline V lookup: CDR1 SQVTM, CDR2 ANQGSEA. The CDR3 nucleotides are TGCAGCGTGTTACAGGCCTTCACAGATACGCAGTATTTT. It encodes CSVLQAFTDTQYF.

This chain connects TRBV7-3 to TRBJ1-1; possibly TRBD1 for D (5 bases). Germline lookup yields CDR1 SGHTA and CDR2 FQGTGA. Trimming left V 5 bases short and J 0 bases short, with 16 bases between. The CDR3 runs to 16 residues. CDR3 sequence reads: CASSQSPRGMNTEAFF. CDR3 DNA sequence: TGTGCCAGCAGCCAATCCCCTCGGGGGATGAACACTGAAGCTTTCTTT.

This clonotype turned up a few times. The gene calls are TRBV12-3 or TRBV12-4 and TRBJ1-6; perhaps TRBD1 as D (5 bases). Trimming cost V 5 bases and J 16 bases, with 18 bases left between them. The CDR3 extends over 13 amino acids. The CDR3 DNA is TGTGCCAGCAGTCTCCTAGGGACCGTTCGGCTCCACTTT. Protein product: CASSLLGTVRLHF.

The rearrangement links TRBV10-3 to TRBJ2-2, with 7 nucleotides matching TRBD1. The germline gives CDR1 ENHRY, CDR2 SYGVKD. The J segment lost 4 bases and the V segment lost 6 bases, leaving 11 bases of the junction unmatched. The CDR3 spans 16 residues. CDR3 sequence (DNA): TGTGCCATCAGACCAGACAGGGTCCAAGTCACCGGGGAGCTGTTTTTT. This encodes CAIRPDRVQVTGELFF.

This chain joins TRBV5-6 and TRBJ1-2; the D gene is possibly TRBD1 (6 bases). The CDR3 loop spans 14 amino acids. Germline CDR1 SGHDT, CDR2 YYEEEE. Trimming shortened V by 5 bases and J by 5 bases, and 16 bases separated the two germline ends. CDR3 sequence (DNA): TGTGCCAGCAGGAAGAAGGGGGGTCGGTATGGCTACACCTTC. Encoded protein: CASRKKGGRYGYTF.

This clonotype was seen repeatedly, ten times or more. The rearrangement uses TRBV20-1 and TRBJ2-3; TRBD2 might be the D (6 bases). The CDR3 contains 16 residues. CDR1 is DFQATT, CDR2 SNEGSKA, per germline (reference sequence). With 2 bases removed from V and 0 bases from J, the gap between germline ends came to 15 bases. The DNA of the CDR3 is TGCAGTGCTAGACCCCCGGGAGCGACTAGCACAGATACGCAGTATTTT. Its translation is CSARPPGATSTDTQYF.

This clonotype occurred a few times. The rearrangement joins TRBV12-3 or TRBV12-4 to TRBJ2-1; D may be TRBD2 (7 bases). The CDR3 consists of 14 residues. V lost 6 bases, J lost 6 bases, and 15 bases lay in between. For the CDR3, the DNA is TGTGCCAGCAGCCTGGACGGGGGGCCCAATGAGCAGTTCTTC. Translating gives CASSLDGGPNEQFF.